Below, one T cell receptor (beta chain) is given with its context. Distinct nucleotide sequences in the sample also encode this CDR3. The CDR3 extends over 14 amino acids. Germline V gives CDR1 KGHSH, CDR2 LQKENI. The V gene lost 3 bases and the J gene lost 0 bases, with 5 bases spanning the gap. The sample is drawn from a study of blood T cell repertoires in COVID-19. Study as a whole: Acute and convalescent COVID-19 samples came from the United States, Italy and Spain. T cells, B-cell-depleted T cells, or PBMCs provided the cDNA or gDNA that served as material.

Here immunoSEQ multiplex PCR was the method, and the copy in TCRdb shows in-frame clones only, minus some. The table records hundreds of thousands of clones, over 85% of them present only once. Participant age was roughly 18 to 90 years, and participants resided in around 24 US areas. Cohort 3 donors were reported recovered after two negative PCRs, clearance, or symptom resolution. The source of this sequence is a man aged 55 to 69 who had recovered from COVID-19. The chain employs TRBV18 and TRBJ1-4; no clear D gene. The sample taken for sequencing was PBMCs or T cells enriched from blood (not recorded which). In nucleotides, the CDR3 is TGTGCCAGCTCACCCGGGGCAACTAATGAAAAACTGTTTTTT. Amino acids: CASSPGATNEKLFF.